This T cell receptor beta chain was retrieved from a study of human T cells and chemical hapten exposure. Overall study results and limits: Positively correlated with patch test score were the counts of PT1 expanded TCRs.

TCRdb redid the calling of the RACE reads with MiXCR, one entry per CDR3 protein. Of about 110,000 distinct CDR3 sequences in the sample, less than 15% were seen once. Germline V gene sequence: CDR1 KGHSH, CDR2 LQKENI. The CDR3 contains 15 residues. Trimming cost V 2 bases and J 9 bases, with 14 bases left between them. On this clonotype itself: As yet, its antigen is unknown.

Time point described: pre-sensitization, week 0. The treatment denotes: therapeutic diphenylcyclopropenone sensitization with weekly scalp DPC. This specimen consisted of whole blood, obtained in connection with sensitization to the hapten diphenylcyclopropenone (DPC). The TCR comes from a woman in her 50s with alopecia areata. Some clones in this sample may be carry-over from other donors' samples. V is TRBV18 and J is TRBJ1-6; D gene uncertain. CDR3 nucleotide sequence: TGTGCCAGCTCACCAGACCGCGGAGGTATTTCACCCCTCCACTTT. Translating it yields CASSPDRGGISPLHF.